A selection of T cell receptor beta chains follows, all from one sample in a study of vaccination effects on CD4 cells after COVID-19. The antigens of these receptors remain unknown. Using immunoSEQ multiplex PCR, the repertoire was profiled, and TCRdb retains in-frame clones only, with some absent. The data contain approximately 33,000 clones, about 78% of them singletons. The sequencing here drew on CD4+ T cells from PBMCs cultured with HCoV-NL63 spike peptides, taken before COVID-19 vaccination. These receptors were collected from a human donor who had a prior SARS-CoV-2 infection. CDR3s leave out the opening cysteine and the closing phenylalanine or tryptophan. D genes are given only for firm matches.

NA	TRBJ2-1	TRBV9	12	ASSPSYALGEQF
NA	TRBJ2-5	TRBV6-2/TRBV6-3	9	ASSSQETQY
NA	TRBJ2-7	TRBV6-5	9	ASSYLQAQY
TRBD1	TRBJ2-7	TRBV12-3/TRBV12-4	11	ASSLGQLAEQY
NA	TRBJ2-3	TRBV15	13	ATSRDWIRTDTQY
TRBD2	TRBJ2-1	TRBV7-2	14	ASSGTGTSGGNEQF
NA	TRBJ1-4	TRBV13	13	ASSLAGGPDEKLF
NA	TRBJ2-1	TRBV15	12	ATSRDSDDNEQF
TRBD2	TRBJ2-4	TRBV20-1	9	SARDRRTRY
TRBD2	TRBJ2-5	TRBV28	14	ASSLFRTSAQETQY
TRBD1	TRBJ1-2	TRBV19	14	ASRRGDRGIIHGYT
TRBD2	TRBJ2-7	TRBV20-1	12	SASRRQSSGEQY
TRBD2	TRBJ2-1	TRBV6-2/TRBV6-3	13	ASSYIGRAGDEQF
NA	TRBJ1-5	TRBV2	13	ASSERVYSNQPQH
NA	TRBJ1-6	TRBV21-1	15	ASSIDRASSYNSPLH
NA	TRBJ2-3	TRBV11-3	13	ASSPQVGDADTQY
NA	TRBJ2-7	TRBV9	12	ASSAPGVDSIQY
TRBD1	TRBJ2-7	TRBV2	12	ASKPGTEYYEQY
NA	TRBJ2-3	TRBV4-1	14	ASSQGRGARTDTQY
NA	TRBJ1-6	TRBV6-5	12	ASSLGGSPSPLH
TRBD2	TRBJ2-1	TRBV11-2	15	ASSRAYSGGARSEQF
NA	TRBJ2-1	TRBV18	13	ASSPPGLGNNEQF
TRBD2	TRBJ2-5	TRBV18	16	ASSPITGTSGTQETQY
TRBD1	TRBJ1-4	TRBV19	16	ASRDLQGRSGHREKLF
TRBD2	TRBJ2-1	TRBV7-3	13	ASSPSGGAPNEQF
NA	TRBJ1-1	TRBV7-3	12	ASSPGGMNTEAF
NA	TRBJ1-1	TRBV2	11	ASSVEGRAEAF
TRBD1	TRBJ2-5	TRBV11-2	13	ASSLNPTGEETQY
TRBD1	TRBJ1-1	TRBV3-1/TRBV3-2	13	ASSSYRGRGGRAF
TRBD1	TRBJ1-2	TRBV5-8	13	ASSWRDSANYGYT
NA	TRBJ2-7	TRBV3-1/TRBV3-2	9	ASSQDNEQY
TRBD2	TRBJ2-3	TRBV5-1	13	ASSDPSGSTDTQY
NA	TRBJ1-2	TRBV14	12	ASSQDWRIGGYT
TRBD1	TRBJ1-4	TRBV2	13	ASTDGTGGNEKLF
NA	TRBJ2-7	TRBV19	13	ASSPGGRVVYEQY
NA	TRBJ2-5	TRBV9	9	ASSAGETQY
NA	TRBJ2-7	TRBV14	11	ASSQFWGSEQY
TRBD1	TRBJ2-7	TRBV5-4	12	ASSGGQGAYEQY
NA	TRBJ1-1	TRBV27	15	ASSLWGSNYGHTEAF
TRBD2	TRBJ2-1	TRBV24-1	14	ATSDPTLSGRREQF
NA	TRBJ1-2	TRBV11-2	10	ASSLAPGGYT
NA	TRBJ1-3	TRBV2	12	ASSAQGAGNTIY
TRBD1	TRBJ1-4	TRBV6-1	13	ASSERGQGYEKLF
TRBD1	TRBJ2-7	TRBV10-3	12	AISESQGAREQY
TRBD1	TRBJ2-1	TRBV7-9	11	ASSLGQGYEQF
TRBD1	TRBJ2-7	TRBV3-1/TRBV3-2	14	ASSHPSGTGDHEQY
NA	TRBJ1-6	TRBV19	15	ASSIRGVSSYNSPLH
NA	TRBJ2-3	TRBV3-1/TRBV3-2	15	ASSTQLEYTSTDTQY
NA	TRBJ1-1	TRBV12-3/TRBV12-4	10	ASSQYRRGAF
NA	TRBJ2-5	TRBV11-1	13	ASSSIGILQETQY
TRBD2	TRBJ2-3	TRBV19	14	ASSIALAGWLDTQY